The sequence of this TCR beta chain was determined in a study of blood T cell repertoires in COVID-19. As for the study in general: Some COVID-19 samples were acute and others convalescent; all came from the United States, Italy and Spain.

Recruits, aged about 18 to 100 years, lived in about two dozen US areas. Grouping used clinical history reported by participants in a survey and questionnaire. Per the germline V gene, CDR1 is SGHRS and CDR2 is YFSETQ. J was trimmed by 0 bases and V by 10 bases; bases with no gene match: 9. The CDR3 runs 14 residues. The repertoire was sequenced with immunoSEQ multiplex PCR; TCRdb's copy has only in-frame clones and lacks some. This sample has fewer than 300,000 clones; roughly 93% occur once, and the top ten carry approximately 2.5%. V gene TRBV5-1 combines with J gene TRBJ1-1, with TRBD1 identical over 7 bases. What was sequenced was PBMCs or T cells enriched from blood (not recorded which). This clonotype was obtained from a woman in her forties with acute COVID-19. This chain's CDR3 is CASAVTGVNTEAFF. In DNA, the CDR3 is TGCGCCTCGGCGGTTACAGGGGTGAACACTGAAGCTTTCTTT.